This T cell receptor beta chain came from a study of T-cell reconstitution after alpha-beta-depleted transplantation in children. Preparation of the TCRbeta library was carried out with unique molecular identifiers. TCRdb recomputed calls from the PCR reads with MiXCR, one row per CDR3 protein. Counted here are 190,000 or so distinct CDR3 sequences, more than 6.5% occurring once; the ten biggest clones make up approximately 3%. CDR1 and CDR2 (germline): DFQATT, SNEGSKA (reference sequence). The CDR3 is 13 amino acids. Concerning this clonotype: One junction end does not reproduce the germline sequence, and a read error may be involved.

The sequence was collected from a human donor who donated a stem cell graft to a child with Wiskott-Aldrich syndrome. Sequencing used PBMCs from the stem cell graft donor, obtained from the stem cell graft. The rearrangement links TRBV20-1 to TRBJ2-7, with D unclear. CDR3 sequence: CSASRPSTTSADF. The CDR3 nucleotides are TGCAGTGCTAGTCGCCCCTCTACGACTTCTGCAGACTTC.